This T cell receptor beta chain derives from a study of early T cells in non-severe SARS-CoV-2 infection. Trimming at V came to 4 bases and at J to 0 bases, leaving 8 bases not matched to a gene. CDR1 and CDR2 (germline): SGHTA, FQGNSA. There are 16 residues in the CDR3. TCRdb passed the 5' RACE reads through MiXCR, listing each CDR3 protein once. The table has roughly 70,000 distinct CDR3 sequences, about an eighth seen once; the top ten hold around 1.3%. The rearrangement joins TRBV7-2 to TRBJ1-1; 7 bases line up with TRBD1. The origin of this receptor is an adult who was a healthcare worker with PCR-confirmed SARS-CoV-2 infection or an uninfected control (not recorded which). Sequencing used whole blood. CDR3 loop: CASSSRTGAMNTEAFF. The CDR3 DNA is TGTGCCAGCAGCTCAAGGACAGGTGCCATGAACACTGAAGCTTTCTTT.